This T cell receptor (beta chain) was sequenced during a study of T cells in localized non-small cell lung cancer. The data were produced by immunoSEQ multiplex PCR, yet TCRdb's version contains in-frame clones alone and is incomplete. The sample records about 12,000 clones, about 86% being singletons. Trimming removed 6 bases at V and 6 bases at J, with 23 bases between. This CDR3 contains 16 residues. Germline V gene sequence: CDR1 SNHLY, CDR2 FYNNEI. The input for sequencing was peripheral blood, taken before any cancer treatment. The TCR comes from a male donor at least 60 years old with stage I lung adenocarcinoma. The chain employs TRBV2 and TRBJ1-1; no clear D gene. The CDR3 DNA is TGTGCCAGCAGCCGCGAGCTGACTATCCCTGGACCTGAAGCTTTCTTT. Protein sequence: CASSRELTIPGPEAFF.